Shown below are 16 T cell receptor beta chains from a single sample sequenced in a study of T cells in Graves' hyperthyroidism and ophthalmopathy. Amplification of TCR beta CDR3 regions used RNA as the template. The HTBI primer set served for first-round RT-PCR of the TCR CDR3. TCRdb redid the calling of the multiplex PCR reads with MiXCR, one entry per CDR3 protein. The sample consists of under 550,000 distinct CDR3 sequences, roughly an eighth of them appearing once. Material: blood. These receptors originate from a woman under 30 with Graves' hyperthyroidism.

This clonotype has a single count. The chain uses TRBV18 and TRBJ2-7, with 11 bases that match TRBD2. V dropped 0 bases and J dropped 3; count of bases not matched to a gene: 13. Germline V CDR1 and CDR2: KGHSH, LQKENI. The CDR3 contains 19 residues. The CDR3 DNA reads as TGTGCCAGCTCACCACCTACGACGGAGAAGGGACTAGCGGACTACGAGCAGTACTTC. It translates to CASSPPTTEKGLADYEQYF.

In its sample, this clonotype was seen many times. V and J are TRBV5-1 and TRBJ1-1, with 7 bases that match TRBD1. Trimming at V came to 1 base and at J to 1 base, leaving 7 bases not matched to a gene. Germline V lookup: CDR1 SGHRS, CDR2 YFSETQ. The CDR3 has 16 residues. CDR3 bases: TGCGCCAGCAGCTTGTTATTTCGGGACAGGAACACTGAAGCTTTCTTT. Protein product: CASSLLFRDRNTEAFF.

This clonotype was observed many times. This chain connects TRBV18 to TRBJ2-5; D perhaps matches TRBD1 (5 bases). V lost 2 bases and J 6 bases, leaving 10 bases between the germline ends. The CDR3 is 13 residues long. Germline V gene sequence: CDR1 KGHSH, CDR2 LQKENI. This CDR3 is CASSPGPGKTQYF. In nucleotides, the CDR3 is TGTGCCAGCTCACCAGGGCCAGGGAAGACCCAGTACTTC.

This clonotype has just a few counts. The chain couples TRBV5-1 to TRBJ1-4; no clear D gene. V was pared by 4 bases and J by 7 bases, with 17 bases between. CDR1 is SGHRS, CDR2 YFSETQ, per germline. The CDR3 runs 15 residues. CDR3 region: CASSHRPGVGEKLFF. In DNA, the CDR3 is TGCGCCAGCAGCCACCGACCCGGGGTGGGTGAAAAACTGTTTTTT.

Ten or more counts support this clonotype. As DNA, the CDR3 is TGCGCCAGCAGCTTAGGTGGTAGCGGCCCTTCCTACAATGAGCAGTTCTTC. Residues: CASSLGGSGPSYNEQFF. J is TRBJ2-1 and V is TRBV5-1; a possible D gene is TRBD2 (6 bases). There are 17 residues in the CDR3. Deletions cut 2 bases from V and 1 base from J, with 16 bases between. Germline CDR1 is SGHRS and CDR2 is YFSETQ. Complete variable domain (other parts from reference TRBV5-1 and TRBJ2-1): KAGVTQTPRYLIKTRGQQVTLSCSPISGHRSVSWYQQTPGQGLQFLFEYFSETQRNKGNFPGRFSGRQFSNSRSEMNVSTLELGDSALYLCASSLGGSGPSYNEQFFGPGTRLTVL.

This clonotype was seen many times. The V gene is TRBV27, the J gene TRBJ1-2, with a possible D match to TRBD1 (6 bases). The germline V gene encodes CDR1 MNHEY and CDR2 SMNVEV (reference sequence). This CDR3 spans 15 amino acids. Trimming pared 5 bases from V and 2 bases from J, leaving 15 bases between. In DNA form, the CDR3 reads TGTGCCAGCAGTAGACTGGACAGACGAAACTATGGCTACACCTTC. Translating gives CASSRLDRRNYGYTF.

This clonotype was picked up many times. J is TRBJ1-2 and V is TRBV28; TRBD1 is a possible D gene (5 bases). This CDR3 region has 13 residues. The germline V and J ends were trimmed by 2 bases and 8 bases, with 12 bases remaining between them. Germline V lookup: CDR1 MDHEN, CDR2 SYDVKM. CDR3 sequence (DNA): TGTGCCAGCAGTTTAATGGCAGGGAGAGGCTACACCTTC. It translates to CASSLMAGRGYTF.

This clonotype was counted at least ten times. V usage is TRBV18 and J usage is TRBJ2-1; D not resolved. V lost 4 bases, J lost 6 bases, and 4 bases lay in between. Germline V CDR1 and CDR2: KGHSH, LQKENI. The CDR3 totals 11 residues. CDR3 bases: TGTGCCAGCTCACGAGCCAATGAGCAGTTCTTC. This sequence encodes CASSRANEQFF.

In this sample, this clonotype turned up many times. The chain couples TRBV7-9 to TRBJ2-7; D is possibly TRBD1 (7 bases). CDR3 length: 14 residues. Trimming removed 1 base from V and 4 bases from J, with 11 bases in between. Per the germline V gene, CDR1 is SEHNR and CDR2 is FQNEAQ (reference sequence). The CDR3 nucleotides read TGTGCCAGCAGCTTAGTGCCAGGGGGGTACGAGCAGTACTTC. Protein: CASSLVPGGYEQYF.

This clonotype was observed at least ten times. The chain has TRBV28 and TRBJ1-6, with D maybe TRBD1 (6 bases). This CDR3 has 15 residues. The germline V gene encodes CDR1 MDHEN and CDR2 SYDVKM. With 6 bases removed from V and 8 bases from J, the gap between germline ends came to 17 bases. CDR3: CASRTPRGSDSPLHF. The CDR3 nucleotides read TGTGCCAGCAGAACCCCCAGGGGATCAGATTCACCCCTCCACTTT.

This clonotype showed up just a few times. The rearrangement links TRBV20-1 to TRBJ2-3; the match to TRBD1 covers 7 bases. CDR1 and CDR2 (germline): DFQATT, SNEGSKA (reference sequence). The CDR3 extends over 14 amino acids. Trimming removed 6 bases from V and 1 base from J; junction bases left unmatched: 7. DNA for the CDR3: TGCAGTGCGAAGGACAGGTTGGGCACAGATACGCAGTATTTT. It encodes CSAKDRLGTDTQYF.

CDR3 amino acids: CASSPLIRSTGELFF. In DNA, the CDR3 is TGTGCCAGCAGCCCTCTAATACGAAGCACCGGGGAGCTGTTTTTT. J is TRBJ2-2 and V is TRBV3-1; D gene ambiguous. Trimming pared 4 bases from V and 4 bases from J, leaving 13 bases between. Germline values: CDR1 LGHDT, CDR2 YNNKEL (reference sequence). CDR3 length: 15 residues.

This clonotype was counted only a few times. J is TRBJ1-6 and V is TRBV5-1; 7 bases fit TRBD1. CDR1 SGHRS and CDR2 YFSETQ come from the germline V gene. The J segment lost 7 bases and the V segment lost 5 bases, leaving 6 bases of the junction unmatched. This CDR3 contains 14 residues. Here the CDR3 DNA reads TGCGCCAGCAGATACCAGGGGGGCAATTCACCCCTCCACTTT. It specifies CASRYQGGNSPLHF.

This clonotype was counted many times. This chain uses TRBV27 with TRBJ2-7; TRBD1 is a possible D gene (6 bases). CDR1 and CDR2 from the germline V gene are MNHEY and SMNVEV (reference sequence). The CDR3 contains 14 residues. Trimming pared 3 bases from V and 3 bases from J, leaving 12 bases between. This CDR3 reads CASSFQGHSYEQYF. For the CDR3, the DNA is TGTGCCAGCAGTTTTCAGGGGCATAGCTACGAGCAGTACTTC.

V and J are TRBV6-5 and TRBJ1-1; D is perhaps TRBD1 (5 bases). There are 18 residues in the CDR3. Germline values: CDR1 MNHEY, CDR2 SVGAGI. V was trimmed by 2 bases and J by 0 bases, leaving 19 bases between them. The CDR3 DNA sequence: TGTGCCAGCAGTTACACCCCCGGAGGGGAGGGATTGAACACTGAAGCTTTCTTT. This translates into CASSYTPGGEGLNTEAFF.

The chain couples TRBV5-4 to TRBJ2-5; D possibly matches TRBD1 or TRBD2 (6 bases each). In germline, CDR1 is SGHNT, CDR2 YYREEE (reference sequence). With 2 bases removed from V and 5 bases from J, the gap between germline ends came to 16 bases. The CDR3 is 15 residues long. The CDR3 sequence: CASSFPGDGSETQYF. The CDR3 DNA is TGTGCCAGCAGCTTTCCAGGGGACGGGAGCGAGACCCAGTACTTC.